This TCR beta chain comes out of a study of PD-1 blockade in classical Hodgkin lymphoma. Study-wide context: Administration of nivolumab to patients was at 3 mg/kg intravenously every 2 weeks. Study-wide results and limits: Those patients who began receiving nivolumab less than 1 year after ASCT had lower diversity, and they were excluded. Newly diagnosed patients were reported to exhibit reduced baseline TCR diversity relative to healthy donors.

About this clone: Antigen: not known.

The assay was immunoSEQ multiplex PCR, and TCRdb's table has in-frame clones only and misses some. The data contain approximately 98,000 clones, 80% to 90% of them singletons. Trimming removed 4 bases from V and 2 bases from J, with 9 bases in between. Germline CDR1 reads SNHLY; CDR2 reads FYNNEI. The CDR3 has 13 amino acids. Brentuximab vedotin exposure varied among the patients, all of whom had relapsed after autologous stem cell transplantation. This TCR derives from a human donor with classical Hodgkin lymphoma. The chain combines TRBV2 with TRBJ2-7; D is ambiguous. Material: peripheral blood mononuclear cells (PBMCs), obtained before the second cycle of nivolumab. Here the CDR3 reads CASSGGATYEQYF. The CDR3 DNA sequence: TGTGCCAGCAGTGGAGGAGCGACCTACGAGCAGTACTTC.